The subject of this entry is one T cell receptor beta chain. Its antigen target is currently unknown. No quality values exist for individual bases; no much larger clone is one base distant. The V and J ends are trimmed by 2 bases and 8 bases, leaving 11 bases between them. The CDR3 spans 13 residues, from the cysteine through the phenylalanine. The CDR3 DNA has 39 bases and is translated from base 1. The germline V gene sets CDR1 to SGHRS and CDR2 to YFSETQ. Libraries were built with PCR. For sequencing, an Illumina HiSeq 2500 was employed. To reduce PCR and sequencing biases, unique molecular identifiers were built into the TCR beta cDNA libraries. Every 1 to 10 million input T cells yielded about 500,000 cDNA molecules, meaning each molecule approximated one T cell. The same protocol used for the earlier healthy control dataset was applied to prepare and sequence the patient libraries. Samples belonging to the same batch were prepared together, multiplexed and sequenced on a shared HiSeq lane. The study's processing was this. MIGEC was used to process the raw barcoded reads, and molecular identifier groups with only a single read were discarded before consensus assembly and CDR3 extraction. Clonotype tables were post-analysed with VDJtools, normalizing diversity by down-sampling all datasets to the smallest sample size. To correct batch-related cross-sample contamination, repertoire overlap clustering matched CDR3 amino acid sequences but not nucleotide sequences. Using fastp at Q25 and MiXCR, TCRdb reprocessed the public reads and kept productive beta chains. One record per CDR3 amino acid sequence lists the most common genes and DNA. These V and J calls rely on TCRdb rather than the paper's analysis. The sample table contains hundreds of thousands of distinct CDR3 sequences; only one count was recorded for approximately 59% of them. The ten biggest clones cover 11% of the sample.

This record comes from a study of post-analysis software for immune sequencing data (dated by TCRdb to 2015 to 2017). Looking at the study overall: Disease courses on record covered relapsing-remitting, secondary progressive and progressive-relapsing multiple sclerosis, though some patients had no subtype annotation. The multiple sclerosis patient repertoires were compared with 10 or so previously published healthy control repertoires from donors aged roughly 6 to 27 years. A subset of samples was prepared in parallel using single-end sample barcoding, then pooled and co-amplified after Illumina adapter ligation. Paper-wide results and their limitations: Patients showed significantly higher frequencies than controls for roughly 5 TRBV segments, among them TRBV5-6, TRBV5-1 and TRBV20-1. Significantly lower normalized Chao1 diversity was found in multiple sclerosis patients than in controls, suggesting substantial peripheral T-cell clonal expansion. When samples were clustered directly using the F measure, samples prepared in the same batch co-clustered strongly, which prompted a batch-effect correction. The multiple sclerosis patient group was slightly younger than the control group.

TCR beta repertoires were profiled from peripheral blood of roughly 13 young patients with multiple sclerosis to demonstrate the VDJtools post-analysis software. The multiple sclerosis patients were children and adolescents between roughly 6 and 16 years of age. The rearranged segments are TRBV5-1 and TRBJ2-1; a confident D gene designation cannot be given. Sequencing input: blood. This sequence was found in a girl aged 2-10 years with multiple sclerosis. This receptor carries the CDR3 CASSFAESDEQFF. The nucleotides are TGCGCCAGCAGCTTCGCAGAGTCCGATGAGCAGTTCTTC.